Listed below are T cell receptor beta chains from one sample, sequenced in a study of blood T cell repertoires in COVID-19. Some clones are missing from TCRdb's copy, which holds only in-frame ones; the method was immunoSEQ multiplex PCR. The sample consists of roughly 260,000 clones, 70% to 90% of them appearing once. Sequencing was carried out using peripheral blood. These receptors were obtained from a woman aged 50 to 60 with acute or convalescent COVID-19. CDR3s include the opening cysteine and the closing phenylalanine or tryptophan. D genes are given only for firm matches. A row's size may be missing; if present it is once, few, many or a size class.

v_call: TRBV5-1
d_call: TRBD1
j_call: TRBJ1-5
clone_size: NA
cdr3_aa: CASSTGTGVNQPQHF

v_call: TRBV3-1/TRBV3-2
d_call: NA
j_call: TRBJ1-5
clone_size: NA
cdr3_aa: CASSQGQEPVWPQHF

v_call: TRBV7-2
d_call: NA
j_call: TRBJ1-1
clone_size: once
cdr3_aa: CASSSVGGTEAFF

v_call: TRBV27
d_call: NA
j_call: TRBJ1-5
clone_size: NA
cdr3_aa: CASSLFLSGGNQPQHF

v_call: TRBV19
d_call: TRBD2
j_call: TRBJ2-1
clone_size: NA
cdr3_aa: CASSMSSGRDEQFF

v_call: TRBV2
d_call: NA
j_call: TRBJ2-3
clone_size: few
cdr3_aa: CASRSQRSSDTQYF

v_call: TRBV5-1
d_call: NA
j_call: TRBJ2-5
clone_size: NA
cdr3_aa: CASSPDGGAMTQYF

v_call: TRBV28
d_call: TRBD1
j_call: TRBJ1-2
clone_size: NA
cdr3_aa: CASTRGQGGYGYTF

v_call: TRBV6-1
d_call: NA
j_call: TRBJ2-2
clone_size: once
cdr3_aa: CASSEEHNTGELFF

v_call: TRBV7-2
d_call: TRBD1
j_call: TRBJ2-5
clone_size: NA
cdr3_aa: CASSRDRGQETQYF

v_call: TRBV3-1/TRBV3-2
d_call: TRBD1
j_call: TRBJ2-7
clone_size: NA
cdr3_aa: CASSTAGTGGRRTYEQYF

v_call: TRBV7-9
d_call: TRBD2
j_call: TRBJ2-7
clone_size: NA
cdr3_aa: CASSFSGRGEDEQYF

v_call: TRBV3-1/TRBV3-2
d_call: TRBD1
j_call: TRBJ2-1
clone_size: NA
cdr3_aa: CASSQGTGSNEQFF

v_call: TRBV30
d_call: TRBD1
j_call: TRBJ1-2
clone_size: NA
cdr3_aa: CAWGGTGEQGYGYTF

v_call: TRBV27
d_call: TRBD1
j_call: TRBJ2-3
clone_size: once
cdr3_aa: CASSTRSGTGDTDTQYF

v_call: TRBV2
d_call: NA
j_call: TRBJ1-2
clone_size: NA
cdr3_aa: CASSGAAAAGYTF

v_call: TRBV6-5
d_call: NA
j_call: TRBJ1-6
clone_size: few
cdr3_aa: CASSYEGTVGSPLHF

v_call: TRBV5-6
d_call: TRBD2
j_call: TRBJ2-7
clone_size: NA
cdr3_aa: CASSPRPWPGLAVSYEQYF

v_call: TRBV24-1
d_call: TRBD1
j_call: TRBJ2-1
clone_size: NA
cdr3_aa: CATSDLTGQGTYNEQFF

v_call: TRBV5-6
d_call: TRBD2
j_call: TRBJ2-5
clone_size: NA
cdr3_aa: CASSLLGLAYQETQYF

v_call: TRBV7-2
d_call: NA
j_call: TRBJ2-2
clone_size: NA
cdr3_aa: CASSFSQNTGELFF

v_call: TRBV9
d_call: TRBD1
j_call: TRBJ1-3
clone_size: NA
cdr3_aa: CASSVNRDRDVTSGNTIYF

v_call: TRBV19
d_call: NA
j_call: TRBJ2-6
clone_size: NA
cdr3_aa: CASSTRVWAGANVLTF

v_call: TRBV28
d_call: NA
j_call: TRBJ1-6
clone_size: NA
cdr3_aa: CASSFRAYNSPLHF

v_call: TRBV28
d_call: TRBD1
j_call: TRBJ1-2
clone_size: NA
cdr3_aa: CASSLGTGIGGYTF

v_call: TRBV5-1
d_call: NA
j_call: TRBJ1-1
clone_size: NA
cdr3_aa: CASSWPPGTLNTEAFF

v_call: TRBV5-1
d_call: TRBD1
j_call: TRBJ2-2
clone_size: NA
cdr3_aa: CASSSHPGQGLTGELFF

v_call: TRBV21-1
d_call: NA
j_call: TRBJ2-1
clone_size: NA
cdr3_aa: CASSKGGLAGVYNEQFF

v_call: TRBV5-1
d_call: NA
j_call: TRBJ2-3
clone_size: NA
cdr3_aa: CASSLATTGTQYF

v_call: TRBV10-3
d_call: TRBD1
j_call: TRBJ1-4
clone_size: NA
cdr3_aa: CAINDRGRGEKLFF

v_call: TRBV5-1
d_call: TRBD1
j_call: TRBJ2-4
clone_size: NA
cdr3_aa: CASSLEFGQGKNIQYF

v_call: TRBV6-1
d_call: NA
j_call: TRBJ1-4
clone_size: NA
cdr3_aa: CASSDQAATNEKLFF

v_call: TRBV11-3
d_call: TRBD1
j_call: TRBJ2-3
clone_size: NA
cdr3_aa: CASSRTGGSDTQYF

v_call: TRBV7-9
d_call: NA
j_call: TRBJ1-1
clone_size: NA
cdr3_aa: CASSLVGGGNTEAFF

v_call: TRBV4-1
d_call: TRBD1
j_call: TRBJ1-2
clone_size: NA
cdr3_aa: CASSQDGGTGGYANYGYTF

v_call: TRBV6-4
d_call: NA
j_call: TRBJ2-1
clone_size: NA
cdr3_aa: CASSDSPSLISEQFF

v_call: TRBV28
d_call: NA
j_call: TRBJ2-3
clone_size: NA
cdr3_aa: CASSFRGSTDTQYF

v_call: TRBV20-1
d_call: NA
j_call: TRBJ2-1
clone_size: NA
cdr3_aa: CSAPKRNEQFF